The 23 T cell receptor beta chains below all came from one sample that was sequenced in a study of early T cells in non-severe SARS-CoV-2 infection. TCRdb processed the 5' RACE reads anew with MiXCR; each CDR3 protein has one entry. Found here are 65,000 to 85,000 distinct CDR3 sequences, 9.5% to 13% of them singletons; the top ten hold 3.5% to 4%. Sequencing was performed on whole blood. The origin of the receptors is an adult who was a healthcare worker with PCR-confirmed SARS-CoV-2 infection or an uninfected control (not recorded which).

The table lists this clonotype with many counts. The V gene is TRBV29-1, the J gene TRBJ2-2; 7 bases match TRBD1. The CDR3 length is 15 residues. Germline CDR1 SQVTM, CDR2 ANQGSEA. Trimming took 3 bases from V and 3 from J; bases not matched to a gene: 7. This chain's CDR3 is CSVELTGSYTGELFF. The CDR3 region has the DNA TGCAGCGTTGAGTTGACAGGGTCTTACACCGGGGAGCTGTTTTTT.

CDR3 residues: CSARSLGQSYNSPLHF. CDR3 DNA sequence: TGCAGTGCTAGATCCCTGGGCCAGAGCTATAATTCACCCCTCCACTTT. The chain carries TRBV20-1 and TRBJ1-6; D gene unclear. The length of the CDR3 is 16 residues. V was cut by 2 bases and J by 3 bases, with 14 bases left in between. Germline loops: CDR1 DFQATT, CDR2 SNEGSKA (reference sequence).

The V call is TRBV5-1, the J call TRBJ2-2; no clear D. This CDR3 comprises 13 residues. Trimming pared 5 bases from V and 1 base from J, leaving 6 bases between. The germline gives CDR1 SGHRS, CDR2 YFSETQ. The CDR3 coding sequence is TGCGCCAGCAGTAAAGAGAACACCGGGGAGCTGTTTTTT. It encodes CASSKENTGELFF.

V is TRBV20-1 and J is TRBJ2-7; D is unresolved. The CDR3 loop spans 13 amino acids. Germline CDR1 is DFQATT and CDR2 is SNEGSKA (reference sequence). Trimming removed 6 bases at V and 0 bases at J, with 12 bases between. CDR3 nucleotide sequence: TGCAGTGCCTACTCCGGGTCCTCCTACGAGCAGTACTTC. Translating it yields CSAYSGSSYEQYF.

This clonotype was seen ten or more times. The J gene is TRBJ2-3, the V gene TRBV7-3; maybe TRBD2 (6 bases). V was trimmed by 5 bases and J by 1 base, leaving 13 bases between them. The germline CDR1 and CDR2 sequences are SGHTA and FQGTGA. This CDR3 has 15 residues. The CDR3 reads CASSPGTGGTDTQYF. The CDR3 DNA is TGTGCCAGCAGCCCCGGGACGGGAGGCACAGATACGCAGTATTTT.

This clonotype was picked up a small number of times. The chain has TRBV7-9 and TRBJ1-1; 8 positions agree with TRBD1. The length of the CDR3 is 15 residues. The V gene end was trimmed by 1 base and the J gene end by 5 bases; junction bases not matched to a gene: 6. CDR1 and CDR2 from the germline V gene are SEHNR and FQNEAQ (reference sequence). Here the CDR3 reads CASSLVTGGGTEAFF. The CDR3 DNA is TGTGCCAGCAGCTTAGTTACAGGGGGAGGAACTGAAGCTTTCTTT.

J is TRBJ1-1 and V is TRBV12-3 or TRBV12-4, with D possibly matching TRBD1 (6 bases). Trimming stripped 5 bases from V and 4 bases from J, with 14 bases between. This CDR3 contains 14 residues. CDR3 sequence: CASSPEQGFTEAFF. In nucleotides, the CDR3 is TGTGCCAGCAGTCCCGAACAGGGATTCACTGAAGCTTTCTTT.

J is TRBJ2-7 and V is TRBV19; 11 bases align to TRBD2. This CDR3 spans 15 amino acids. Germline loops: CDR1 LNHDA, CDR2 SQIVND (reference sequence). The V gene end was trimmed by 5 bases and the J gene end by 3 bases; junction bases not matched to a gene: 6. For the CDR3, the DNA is TGTGCCAGTAGTGCAGCCGGGACTAGCGGCTACGAGCAGTACTTC. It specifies CASSAAGTSGYEQYF.

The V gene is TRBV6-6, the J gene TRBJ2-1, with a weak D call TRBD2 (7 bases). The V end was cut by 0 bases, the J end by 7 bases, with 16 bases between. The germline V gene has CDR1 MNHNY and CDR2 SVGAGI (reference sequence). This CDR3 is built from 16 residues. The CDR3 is CASSYSGRGQQNEQFF. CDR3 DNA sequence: TGTGCCAGCAGTTACTCGGGGCGGGGGCAGCAAAATGAGCAGTTCTTC.

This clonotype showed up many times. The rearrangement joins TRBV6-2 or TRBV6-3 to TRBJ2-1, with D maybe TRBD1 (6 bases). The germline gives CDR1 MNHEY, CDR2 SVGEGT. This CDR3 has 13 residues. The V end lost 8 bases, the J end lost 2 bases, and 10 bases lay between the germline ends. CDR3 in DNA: TGTGCCAGCGGGGGCCGGACCTACAATGAGCAGTTCTTC. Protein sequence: CASGGRTYNEQFF.

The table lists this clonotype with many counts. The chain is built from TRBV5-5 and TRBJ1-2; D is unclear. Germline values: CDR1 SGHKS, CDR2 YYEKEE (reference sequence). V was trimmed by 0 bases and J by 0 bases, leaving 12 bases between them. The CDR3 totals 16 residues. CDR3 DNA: TGTGCCAGCAGCTTGGATGGGTCCTTGACTAACTATGGCTACACCTTC. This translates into CASSLDGSLTNYGYTF. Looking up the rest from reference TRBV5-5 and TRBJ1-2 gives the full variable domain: DAGVTQSPTHLIKTRGQQVTLRCSPISGHKSVSWYQQVLGQGPQFIFQYYEKEERGRGNFPDRFSARQFPNYSSELNVNALLLGDSALYLCASSLDGSLTNYGYTFGSGTRLTVV.

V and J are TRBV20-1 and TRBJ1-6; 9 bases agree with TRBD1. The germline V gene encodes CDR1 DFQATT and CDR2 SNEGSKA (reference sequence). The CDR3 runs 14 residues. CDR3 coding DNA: TGCAGCGCTTTCCCGGGGACAGGGAGTTCACCCCTCCACTTT. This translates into CSAFPGTGSSPLHF.

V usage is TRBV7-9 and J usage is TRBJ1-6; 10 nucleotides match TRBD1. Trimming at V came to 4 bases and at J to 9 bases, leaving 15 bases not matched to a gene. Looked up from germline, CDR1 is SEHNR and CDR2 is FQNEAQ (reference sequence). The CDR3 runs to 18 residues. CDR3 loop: CASSSLLGTGAGRSPLHF. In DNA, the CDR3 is TGTGCCAGCAGCTCTCTCCTCGGGACAGGGGCCGGGCGTTCACCCCTCCACTTT.

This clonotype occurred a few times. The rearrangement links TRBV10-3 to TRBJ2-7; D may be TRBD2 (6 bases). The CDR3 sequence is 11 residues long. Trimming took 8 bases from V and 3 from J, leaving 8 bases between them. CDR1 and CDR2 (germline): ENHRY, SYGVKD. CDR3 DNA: TGTGCCATCCGGGGGAACTACGAGCAGTACTTC. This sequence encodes CAIRGNYEQYF.

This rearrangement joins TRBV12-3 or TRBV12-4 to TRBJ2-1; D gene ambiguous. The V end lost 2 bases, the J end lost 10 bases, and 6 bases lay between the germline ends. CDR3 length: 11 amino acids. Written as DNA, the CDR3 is TGTGCCAGCAGTTTAACCAGGGAGCAGTTCTTC. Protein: CASSLTREQFF.

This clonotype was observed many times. The CDR3 DNA is TGTGCCAGCAGTGAAGGTTCCCGGTCTGGGGGACCCCAGCATTTT. It encodes CASSEGSRSGGPQHF. The chain recombines TRBV6-1 with TRBJ1-5; D might be TRBD1 (5 bases). The CDR3 totals 15 residues. Germline-derived CDR1 and CDR2 are MNHNS and SASEGT. V gave up 1 base and J gave up 10 bases, with 17 bases separating them.

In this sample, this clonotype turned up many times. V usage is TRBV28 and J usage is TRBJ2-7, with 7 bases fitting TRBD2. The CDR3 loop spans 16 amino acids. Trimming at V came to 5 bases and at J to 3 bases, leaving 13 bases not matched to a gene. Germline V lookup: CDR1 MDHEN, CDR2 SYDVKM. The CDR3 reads CASSRPSGHLNYEQYF. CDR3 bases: TGTGCCAGCAGTCGGCCTAGCGGACATCTAAACTACGAGCAGTACTTC.

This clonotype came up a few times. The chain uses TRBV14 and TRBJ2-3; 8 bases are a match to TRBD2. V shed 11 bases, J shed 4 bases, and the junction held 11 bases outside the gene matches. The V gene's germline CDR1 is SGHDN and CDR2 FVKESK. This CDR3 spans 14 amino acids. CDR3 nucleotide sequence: TGTGCCTCCGCACGGAGACTAGCGTCAGATACGCAGTATTTT. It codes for CASARRLASDTQYF. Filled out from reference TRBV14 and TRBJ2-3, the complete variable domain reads EAGVTQFPSHSVIEKGQTVTLRCDPISGHDNLYWYRRVMGKEIKFLLHFVKESKQDESGMPNNRFLAERTGGTYSTLKVQPAELEDSGVYFCASARRLASDTQYFGPGTRLTVL.

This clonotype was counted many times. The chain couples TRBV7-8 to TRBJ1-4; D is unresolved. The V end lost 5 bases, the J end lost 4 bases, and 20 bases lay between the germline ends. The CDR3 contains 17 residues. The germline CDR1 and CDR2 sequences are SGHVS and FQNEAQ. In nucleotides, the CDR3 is TGTGCCAGCAGCCCACAGTTCGGAGCAGTTAGTAATGAAAAACTGTTTTTT. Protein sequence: CASSPQFGAVSNEKLFF.

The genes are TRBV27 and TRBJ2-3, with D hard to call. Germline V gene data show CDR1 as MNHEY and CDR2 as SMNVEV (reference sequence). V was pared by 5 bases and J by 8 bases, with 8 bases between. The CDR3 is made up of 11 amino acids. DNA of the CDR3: TGTGCCAGCAGTCTTGGATCTACGCAGTATTTT. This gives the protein CASSLGSTQYF.

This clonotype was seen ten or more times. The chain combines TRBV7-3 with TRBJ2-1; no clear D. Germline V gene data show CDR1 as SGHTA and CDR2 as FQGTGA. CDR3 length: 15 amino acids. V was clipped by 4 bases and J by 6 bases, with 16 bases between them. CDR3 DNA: TGTGCCAGCAGCTCCTCCCGGGCTCTGACCAATGAGCAGTTCTTC. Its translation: CASSSSRALTNEQFF. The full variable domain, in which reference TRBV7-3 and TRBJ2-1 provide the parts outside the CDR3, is GAGVSQTPSNKVTEKGKYVELRCDPISGHTALYWYRQSLGQGPEFLIYFQGTGAADDSGLPNDRFFAVRPEGSVSTLKIQRTERGDSAVYLCASSSSRALTNEQFFGPGTRLTVL.

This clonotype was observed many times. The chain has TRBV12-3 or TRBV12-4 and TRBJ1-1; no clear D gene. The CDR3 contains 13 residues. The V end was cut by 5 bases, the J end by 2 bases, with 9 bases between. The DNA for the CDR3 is TGTGCCAGCAGTACCCCCGCTAACACTGAAGCTTTCTTT. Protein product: CASSTPANTEAFF.

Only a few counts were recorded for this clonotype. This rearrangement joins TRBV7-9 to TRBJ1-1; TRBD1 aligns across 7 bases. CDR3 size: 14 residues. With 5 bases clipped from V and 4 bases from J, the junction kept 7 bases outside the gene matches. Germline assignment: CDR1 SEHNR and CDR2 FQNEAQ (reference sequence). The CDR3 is CASSMTGLRTEAFF. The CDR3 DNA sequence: TGTGCCAGCAGCATGACAGGGTTACGCACTGAAGCTTTCTTT.